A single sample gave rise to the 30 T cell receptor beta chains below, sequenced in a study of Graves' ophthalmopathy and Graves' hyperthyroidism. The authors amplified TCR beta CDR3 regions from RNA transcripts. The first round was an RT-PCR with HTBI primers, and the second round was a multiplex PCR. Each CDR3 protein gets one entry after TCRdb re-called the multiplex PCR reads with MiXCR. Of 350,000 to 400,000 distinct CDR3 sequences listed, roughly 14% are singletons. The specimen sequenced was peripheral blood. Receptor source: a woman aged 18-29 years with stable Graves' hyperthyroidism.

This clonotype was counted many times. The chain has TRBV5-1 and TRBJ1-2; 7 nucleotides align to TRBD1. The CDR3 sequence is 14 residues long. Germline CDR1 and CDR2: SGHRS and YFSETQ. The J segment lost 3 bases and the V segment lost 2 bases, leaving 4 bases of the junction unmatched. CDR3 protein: CASSLYGTDYGYTF. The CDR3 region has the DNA TGCGCCAGCAGCTTATACGGGACAGACTATGGCTACACCTTC. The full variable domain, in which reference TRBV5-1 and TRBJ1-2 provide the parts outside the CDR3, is KAGVTQTPRYLIKTRGQQVTLSCSPISGHRSVSWYQQTPGQGLQFLFEYFSETQRNKGNFPGRFSGRQFSNSRSEMNVSTLELGDSALYLCASSLYGTDYGYTFGSGTRLTVV.

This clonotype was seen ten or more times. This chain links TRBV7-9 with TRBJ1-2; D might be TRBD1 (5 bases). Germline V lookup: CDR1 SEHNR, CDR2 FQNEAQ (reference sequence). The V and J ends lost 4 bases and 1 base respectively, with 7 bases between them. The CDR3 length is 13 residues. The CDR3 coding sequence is TGTGCCAGCAGCTCCGACAGTAACTATGGCTACACCTTC. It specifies CASSSDSNYGYTF.

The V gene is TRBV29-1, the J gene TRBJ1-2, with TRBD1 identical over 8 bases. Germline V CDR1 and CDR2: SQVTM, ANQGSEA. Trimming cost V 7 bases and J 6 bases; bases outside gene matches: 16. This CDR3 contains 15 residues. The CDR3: CSASPGTGFWDGYTF. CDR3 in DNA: TGCAGCGCCAGTCCCGGGACAGGTTTCTGGGATGGCTACACCTTC.

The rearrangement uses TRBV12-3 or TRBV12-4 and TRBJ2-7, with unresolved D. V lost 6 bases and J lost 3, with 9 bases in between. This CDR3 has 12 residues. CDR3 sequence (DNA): TGTGCCAGCAGCAAGGCCTTCTACGAGCAGTACTTC. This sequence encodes CASSKAFYEQYF.

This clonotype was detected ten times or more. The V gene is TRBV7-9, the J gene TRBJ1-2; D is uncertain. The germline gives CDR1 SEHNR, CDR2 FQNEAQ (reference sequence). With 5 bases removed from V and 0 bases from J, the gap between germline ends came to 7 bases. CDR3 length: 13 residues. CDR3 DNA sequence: TGTGCCAGCAGCCGGGGATCTAACTATGGCTACACCTTC. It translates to CASSRGSNYGYTF. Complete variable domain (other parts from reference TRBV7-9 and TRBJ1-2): DTGVSQNPRHKITKRGQNVTFRCDPISEHNRLYWYRQTLGQGPEFLTYFQNEAQLEKSRLLSDRFSAERPKGSFSTLEIQRTEQGDSAMYLCASSRGSNYGYTFGSGTRLTVV.

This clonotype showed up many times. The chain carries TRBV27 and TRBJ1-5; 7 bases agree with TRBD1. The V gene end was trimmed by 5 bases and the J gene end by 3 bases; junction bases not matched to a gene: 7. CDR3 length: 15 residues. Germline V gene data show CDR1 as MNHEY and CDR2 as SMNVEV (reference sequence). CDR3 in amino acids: CASSILGGINQPQHF. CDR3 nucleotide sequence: TGTGCCAGCAGTATACTAGGGGGCATCAATCAGCCCCAGCATTTT.

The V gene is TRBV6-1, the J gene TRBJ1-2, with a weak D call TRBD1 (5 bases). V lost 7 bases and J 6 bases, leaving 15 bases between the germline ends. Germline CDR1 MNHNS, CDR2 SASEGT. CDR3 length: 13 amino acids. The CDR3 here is CASTKQGMNGYTF. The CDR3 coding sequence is TGTGCCAGCACCAAGCAGGGAATGAATGGCTACACCTTC.

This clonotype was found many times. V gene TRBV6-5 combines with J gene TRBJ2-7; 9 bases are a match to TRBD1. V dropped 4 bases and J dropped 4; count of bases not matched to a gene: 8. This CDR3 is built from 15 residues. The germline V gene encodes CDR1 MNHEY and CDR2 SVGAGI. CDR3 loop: CASSSLGQGYYEQYF. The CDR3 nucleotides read TGTGCCAGCAGTTCCTTAGGACAGGGGTATTACGAGCAGTACTTC.

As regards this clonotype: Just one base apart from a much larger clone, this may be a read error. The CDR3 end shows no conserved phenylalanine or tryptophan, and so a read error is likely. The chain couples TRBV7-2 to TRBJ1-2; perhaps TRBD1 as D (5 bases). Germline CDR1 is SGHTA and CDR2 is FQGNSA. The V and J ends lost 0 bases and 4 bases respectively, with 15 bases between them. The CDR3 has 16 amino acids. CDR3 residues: CASSLAPTEPLYGYTY. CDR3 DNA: TGTGCCAGCAGCTTAGCCCCGACAGAGCCCCTCTATGGCTACACCTAC.

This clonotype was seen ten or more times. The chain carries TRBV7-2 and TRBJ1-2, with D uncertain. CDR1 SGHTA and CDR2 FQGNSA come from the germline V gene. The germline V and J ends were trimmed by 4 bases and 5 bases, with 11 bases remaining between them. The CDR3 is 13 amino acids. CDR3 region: CASSSPPQYGYTF. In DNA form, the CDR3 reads TGTGCCAGCAGCTCCCCGCCTCAGTATGGCTACACCTTC.

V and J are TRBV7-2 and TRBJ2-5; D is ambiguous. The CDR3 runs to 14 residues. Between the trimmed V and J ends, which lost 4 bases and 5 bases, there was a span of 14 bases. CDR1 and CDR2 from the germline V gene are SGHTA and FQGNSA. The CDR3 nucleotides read TGTGCCAGCAGCTCCGCCTCCAGACGTGAGACCCAGTACTTC. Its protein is CASSSASRRETQYF. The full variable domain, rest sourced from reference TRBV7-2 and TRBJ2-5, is GAGVSQSPSNKVTEKGKDVELRCDPISGHTALYWYRQSLGQGLEFLIYFQGNSAPDKSGLPSDRFSAERTGGSVSTLTIQRTQQEDSAVYLCASSSASRRETQYFGPGTRLLVL.

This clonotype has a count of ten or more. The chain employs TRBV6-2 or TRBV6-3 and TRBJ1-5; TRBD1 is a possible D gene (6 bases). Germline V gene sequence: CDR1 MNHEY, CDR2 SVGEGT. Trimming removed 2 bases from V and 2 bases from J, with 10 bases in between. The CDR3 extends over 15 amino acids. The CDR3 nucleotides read TGTGCCAGCAGTTACGGGGGGCGCGGCAATCAGCCCCAGCATTTT. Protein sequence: CASSYGGRGNQPQHF.

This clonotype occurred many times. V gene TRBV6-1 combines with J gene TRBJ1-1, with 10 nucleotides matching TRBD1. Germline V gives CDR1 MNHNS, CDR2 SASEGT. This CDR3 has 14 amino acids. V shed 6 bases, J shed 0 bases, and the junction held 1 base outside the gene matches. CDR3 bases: TGTGCCAGCAGGGGGACAGGGGTGAACACTGAAGCTTTCTTT. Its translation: CASRGTGVNTEAFF.

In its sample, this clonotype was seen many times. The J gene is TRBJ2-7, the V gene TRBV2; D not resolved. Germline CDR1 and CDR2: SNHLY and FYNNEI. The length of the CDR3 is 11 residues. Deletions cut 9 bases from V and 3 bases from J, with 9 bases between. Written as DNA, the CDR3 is TGTGCCAGAAGAACGGGCTACGAGCAGTACTTC. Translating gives CARRTGYEQYF.

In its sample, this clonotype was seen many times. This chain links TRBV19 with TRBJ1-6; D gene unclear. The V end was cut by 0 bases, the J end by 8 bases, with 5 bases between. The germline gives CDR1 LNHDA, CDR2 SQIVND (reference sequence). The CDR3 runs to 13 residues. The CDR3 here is CASSIDPYSPLHF. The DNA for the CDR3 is TGTGCCAGTAGTATAGATCCGTATTCACCCCTCCACTTT.

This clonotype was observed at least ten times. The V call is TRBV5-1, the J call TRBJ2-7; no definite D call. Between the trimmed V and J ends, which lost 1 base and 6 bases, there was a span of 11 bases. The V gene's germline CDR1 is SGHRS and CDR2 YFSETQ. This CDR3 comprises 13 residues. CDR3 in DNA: TGCGCCAGCAGCTTGACCGAGGACGGCGAGCAGTACTTC. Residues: CASSLTEDGEQYF.

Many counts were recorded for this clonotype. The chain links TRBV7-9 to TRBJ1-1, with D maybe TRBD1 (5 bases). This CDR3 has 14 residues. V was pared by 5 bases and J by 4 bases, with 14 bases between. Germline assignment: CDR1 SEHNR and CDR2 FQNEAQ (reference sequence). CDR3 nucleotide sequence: TGTGCCAGCAGCCCTTGGCAGGGAGCCACTGAAGCTTTCTTT. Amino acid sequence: CASSPWQGATEAFF.

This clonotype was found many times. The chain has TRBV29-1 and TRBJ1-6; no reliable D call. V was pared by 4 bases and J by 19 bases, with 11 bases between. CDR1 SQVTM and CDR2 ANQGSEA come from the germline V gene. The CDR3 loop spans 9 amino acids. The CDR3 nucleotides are TGCAGCGTTGTTCCCCTGACGCACTTT. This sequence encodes CSVVPLTHF. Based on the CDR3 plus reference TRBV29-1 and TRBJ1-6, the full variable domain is SAVISQKPSRDICQRGTSLTIQCQVDSQVTMMFWYRQQPGQSLTLIATANQGSEATYESGFVIDKFPISRPNLTFSTLTVSNMSPEDSSIYLCSVVPLTHFGNGTRLTVT.

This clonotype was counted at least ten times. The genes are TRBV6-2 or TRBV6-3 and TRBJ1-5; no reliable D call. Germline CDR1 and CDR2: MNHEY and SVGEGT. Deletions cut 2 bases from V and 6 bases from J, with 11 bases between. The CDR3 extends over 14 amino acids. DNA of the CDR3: TGTGCCAGCAGTTACAGCGAGGGTCCTCAGCCCCAGCATTTT. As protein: CASSYSEGPQPQHF.

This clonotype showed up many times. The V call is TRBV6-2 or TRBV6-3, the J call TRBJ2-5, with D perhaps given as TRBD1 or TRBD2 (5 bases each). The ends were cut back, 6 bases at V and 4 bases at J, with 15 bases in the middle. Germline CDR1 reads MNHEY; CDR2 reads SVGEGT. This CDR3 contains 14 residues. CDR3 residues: CASRQDRGLETQYF. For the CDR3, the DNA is TGTGCCAGCAGGCAAGACCGGGGCTTAGAGACCCAGTACTTC.

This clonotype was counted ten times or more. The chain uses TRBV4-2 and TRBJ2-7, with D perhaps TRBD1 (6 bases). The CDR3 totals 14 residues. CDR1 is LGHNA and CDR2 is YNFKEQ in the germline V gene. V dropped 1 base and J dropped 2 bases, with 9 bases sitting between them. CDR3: CASSQGTETYEQYF. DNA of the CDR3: TGTGCCAGCAGCCAAGGGACAGAAACCTACGAGCAGTACTTC.

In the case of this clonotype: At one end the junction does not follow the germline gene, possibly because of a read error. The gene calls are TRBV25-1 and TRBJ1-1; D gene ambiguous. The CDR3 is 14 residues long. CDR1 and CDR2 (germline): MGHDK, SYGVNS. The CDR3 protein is CASIESGMNTEACF. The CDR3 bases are TGTGCCAGCATAGAGTCGGGAATGAACACTGAAGCTTGCTTT. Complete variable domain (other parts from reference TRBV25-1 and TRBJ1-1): EADIYQTPRYLVIGTGKKITLECSQTMGHDKMYWYQQDPGMELHLIHYSYGVNSTEKGDLSSESTVSRIRTEHFPLTLESARPSHTSQYLCASIESGMNTEACFGQGTRLTVV.

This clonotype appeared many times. CDR3 in amino acids: CASRDPGNTIYF. CDR3 DNA sequence: TGTGCCAGCAGGGACCCTGGAAACACCATATATTTT. The chain uses TRBV6-1 and TRBJ1-3; D unresolved. The V and J ends lost 6 bases and 2 bases respectively, with 5 bases between them. Germline lookup yields CDR1 MNHNS and CDR2 SASEGT. CDR3 length equals 12 residues.

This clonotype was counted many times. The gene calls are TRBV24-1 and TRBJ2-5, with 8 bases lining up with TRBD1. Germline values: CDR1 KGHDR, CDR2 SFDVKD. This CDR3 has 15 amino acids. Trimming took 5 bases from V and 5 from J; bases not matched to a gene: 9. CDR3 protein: CATSGLSTGDETQYF. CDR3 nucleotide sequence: TGTGCCACCAGTGGCCTATCGACAGGGGACGAGACCCAGTACTTC.

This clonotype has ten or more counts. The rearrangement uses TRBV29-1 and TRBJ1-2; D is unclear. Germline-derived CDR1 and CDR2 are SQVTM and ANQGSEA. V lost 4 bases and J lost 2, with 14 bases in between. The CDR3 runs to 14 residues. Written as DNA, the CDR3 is TGCAGCGTTGGAGGGTCTGAATCGAACTATGGCTACACCTTC. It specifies CSVGGSESNYGYTF.

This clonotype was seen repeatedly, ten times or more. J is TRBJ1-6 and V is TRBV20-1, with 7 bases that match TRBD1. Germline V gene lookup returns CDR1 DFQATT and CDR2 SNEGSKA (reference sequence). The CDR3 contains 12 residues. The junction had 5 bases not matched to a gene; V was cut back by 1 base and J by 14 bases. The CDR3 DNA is TGCAGTGCTAGAGGACAGGGTGGTACCCTCCACTTT. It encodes CSARGQGGTLHF.

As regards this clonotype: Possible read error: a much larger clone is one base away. In nucleotides, the CDR3 is TGTGCCAGCAGTGTTAGGACCTTGGGTAATGAAAAACTGATTTTT. Amino acid sequence: CASSVRTLGNEKLIF. V is TRBV2 and J is TRBJ1-4; no reliable D call. This CDR3 is built from 15 residues. Germline V gene sequence: CDR1 SNHLY, CDR2 FYNNEI.

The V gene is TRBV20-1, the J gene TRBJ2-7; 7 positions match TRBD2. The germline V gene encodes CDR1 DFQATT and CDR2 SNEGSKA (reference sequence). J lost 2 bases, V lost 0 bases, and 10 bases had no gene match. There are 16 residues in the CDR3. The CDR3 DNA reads TGCAGTGCTAGAGAGGGCCCTAGCGGTTCGACCTACGAGCAGTACTTC. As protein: CSAREGPSGSTYEQYF.

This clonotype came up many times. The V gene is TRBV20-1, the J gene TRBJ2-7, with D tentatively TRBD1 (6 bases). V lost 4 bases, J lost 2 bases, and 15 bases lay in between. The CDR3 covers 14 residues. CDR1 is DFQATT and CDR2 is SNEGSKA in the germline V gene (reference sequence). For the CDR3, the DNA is TGCAGTGCTACCGTTACAGGGCCAGCCTACGAGCAGTACTTC. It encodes CSATVTGPAYEQYF.

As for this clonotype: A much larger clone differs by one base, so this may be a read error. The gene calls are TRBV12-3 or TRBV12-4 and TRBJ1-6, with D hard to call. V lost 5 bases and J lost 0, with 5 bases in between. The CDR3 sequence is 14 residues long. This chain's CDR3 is CASSEGSYNSPLHF. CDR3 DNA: TGTGCCAGCAGTGAGGGCTCCTATAATTCACCCCTCCACTTT.